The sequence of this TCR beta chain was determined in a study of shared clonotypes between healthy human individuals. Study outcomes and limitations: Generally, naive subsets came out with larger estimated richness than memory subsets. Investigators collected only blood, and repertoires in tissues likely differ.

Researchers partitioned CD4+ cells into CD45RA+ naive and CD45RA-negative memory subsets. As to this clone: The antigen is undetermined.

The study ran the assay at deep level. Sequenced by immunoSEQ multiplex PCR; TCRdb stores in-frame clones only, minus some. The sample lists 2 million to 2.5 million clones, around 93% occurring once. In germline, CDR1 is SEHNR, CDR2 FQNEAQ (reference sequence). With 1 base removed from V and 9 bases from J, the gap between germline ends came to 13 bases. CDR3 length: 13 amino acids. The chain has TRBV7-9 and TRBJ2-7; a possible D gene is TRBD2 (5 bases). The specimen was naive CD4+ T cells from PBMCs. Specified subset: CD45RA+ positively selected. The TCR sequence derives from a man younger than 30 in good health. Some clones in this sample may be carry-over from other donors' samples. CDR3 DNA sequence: TGTGCCAGCAGCTTAGGGGGAGATACGGGGCAGTACTTC. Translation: CASSLGGDTGQYF. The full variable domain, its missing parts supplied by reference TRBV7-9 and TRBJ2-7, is DTGVSQNPRHKITKRGQNVTFRCDPISEHNRLYWYRQTLGQGPEFLTYFQNEAQLEKSRLLSDRFSAERPKGSFSTLEIQRTEQGDSAMYLCASSLGGDTGQYFGPGTRLTVT.